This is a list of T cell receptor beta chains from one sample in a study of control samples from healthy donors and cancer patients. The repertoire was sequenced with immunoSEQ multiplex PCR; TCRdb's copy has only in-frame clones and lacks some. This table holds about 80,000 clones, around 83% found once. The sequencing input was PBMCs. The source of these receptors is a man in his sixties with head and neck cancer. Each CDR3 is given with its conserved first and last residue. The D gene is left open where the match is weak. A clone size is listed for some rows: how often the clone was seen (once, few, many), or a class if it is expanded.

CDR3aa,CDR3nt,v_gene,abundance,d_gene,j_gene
CASSFRGPEAFF,TGTGCCAGCAGTTTTAGGGGGCCTGAAGCTTTCTTT,TRBV12-3/TRBV12-4,.,TRBD1,TRBJ1-1
CASSSGYWSEAFF,TGCGCCAGCAGCTCAGGTTATTGGTCCGAAGCTTTCTTT,TRBV5-1,.,.,TRBJ1-1
CASSSTTGTKNIQYF,TGTGCCAGCAGCTCTACCACTGGAACCAAAAACATTCAGTACTTC,TRBV9,.,.,TRBJ2-4
CASSYSVLAGVRSQYF,TGTGCCAGCAGTTACTCGGTACTAGCGGGAGTACGATCTCAGTACTTC,TRBV6-5,.,TRBD2,TRBJ2-7
CASSLDRAVRKSNTEAFF,TGTGCCAGCAGCTTGGACAGAGCAGTAAGGAAATCGAACACTGAAGCTTTCTTT,TRBV5-8,.,.,TRBJ1-1
CASSVVLADSTDTQYF,TGTGCCAGCAGCGTAGTCCTAGCGGATAGCACAGATACGCAGTATTTT,TRBV9,.,TRBD2,TRBJ2-3
CASRDRGEPDTQYF,TGTGCCAGTAGGGACAGGGGGGAGCCAGATACGCAGTATTTT,TRBV19,.,TRBD1,TRBJ2-3
CASSQTQRAYEQYF,TGTGCCAGCAGCCAGACACAGAGGGCCTACGAGCAGTACTTC,TRBV7-9,.,.,TRBJ2-7
CASSYYGGNTIYF,TGTGCCAGCAGTTACTACGGGGGGAACACCATATATTTT,TRBV6-5,.,.,TRBJ1-3
CASSPRARAGGSGNTIYF,TGTGCCAGCAGCCCGAGGGCCCGAGCGGGAGGATCTGGAAACACCATATATTTT,TRBV5-4,.,.,TRBJ1-3
CASSRLQTDITGELFF,TGTGCCAGCAGCCGCCTACAAACGGATATTACCGGGGAGCTGTTTTTT,TRBV14,.,.,TRBJ2-2
CASSHRVGELFF,TGTGCCAGCAGCCACCGAGTAGGGGAGCTGTTTTTT,TRBV3-1/TRBV3-2,.,.,TRBJ2-2
CASSPLGGRGYNEQFF,TGTGCCAGCAGCCCCCTGGGGGGGAGGGGCTACAATGAGCAGTTCTTC,TRBV7-2,.,TRBD2,TRBJ2-1
CSVAGGGSEAFF,TGCAGCGTTGCGGGAGGGGGATCGGAGGCTTTCTTT,TRBV29-1,.,.,TRBJ1-1
CASSLAGASSYEQYF,TGTGCCAGCAGTTTAGCAGGGGCCAGCTCCTACGAGCAGTACTTC,TRBV28,.,.,TRBJ2-7
CASSPQRVDSYNEQFF,TGTGCCAGCTCACCACAGCGGGTTGATTCCTACAATGAGCAGTTCTTC,TRBV18,.,.,TRBJ2-1
CASSYSSTGELFF,TGTGCCAGCAGTTACTCATCCACCGGGGAGCTGTTTTTT,TRBV28,.,.,TRBJ2-2
CASSPRVGETQYF,TGTGCCAGCAGCCCCCGGGTCGGGGAGACCCAGTACTTC,TRBV9,.,.,TRBJ2-5
CATGTQSNQPQHF,TGTGCCACCGGGACACAAAGCAATCAGCCCCAGCATTTT,TRBV10-3,.,.,TRBJ1-5
CASSRLAGVGTDTQYF,TGTGCCAGCAGTCGTCTAGCGGGAGTGGGCACAGATACGCAGTATTTT,TRBV27,.,TRBD2,TRBJ2-3
CASSYSWTGVYEQYF,TGTGCCAGCAGTTACTCATGGACAGGGGTTTACGAGCAGTACTTC,TRBV6-5,.,TRBD1,TRBJ2-7
CATETSGIFREQFF,TGTGCCACCGAGACTAGCGGGATCTTCCGGGAGCAGTTCTTC,TRBV28,.,TRBD2,TRBJ2-1
CATSDFGRPGEQFF,TGTGCCACCAGTGATTTCGGCAGGCCGGGGGAGCAGTTCTTC,TRBV24-1,few,.,TRBJ2-1
CASRVTGANYGYTF,TGTGCCAGTAGAGTGACAGGAGCTAACTATGGCTACACCTTC,TRBV19,.,.,TRBJ1-2
CASSSAGSSIQYF,TGTGCCAGCAGCTCGGCGGGGTCGAGCATTCAGTACTTC,TRBV7-9,.,.,TRBJ2-4
CASSRTRTEQFF,TGCGCCAGCAGCCGCACCAGGACTGAGCAGTTCTTC,TRBV4-1,.,.,TRBJ2-1
CASSLTGGTGQPQHF,TGTGCCAGCAGTCTGACAGGGGGAACGGGTCAGCCCCAGCATTTT,TRBV28,.,TRBD1,TRBJ1-5
CASSYSGRVWNTEAFF,TGTGCCAGCAGTTACTCGGGCAGGGTGTGGAACACTGAAGCTTTCTTT,TRBV6-5,.,.,TRBJ1-1
CASSLPAGAGQETQYF,TGTGCCAGCAGCTTACCGGCGGGAGCGGGCCAAGAGACCCAGTACTTC,TRBV7-9,.,TRBD2,TRBJ2-5
CASSVGGTQYF,TGTGCCAGCAGCGTAGGCGGGACCCAGTACTTC,TRBV9,.,.,TRBJ2-5
CASSQGRQGLLHF,TGTGCCAGCAGCCAGGGGAGGCAGGGCCTCCTCCACTTT,TRBV5-6,.,.,TRBJ1-6
CASSPGQGKESANEQFF,TGTGCCAGCAGCCCCGGACAGGGTAAAGAATCGGCCAATGAGCAGTTCTTC,TRBV11-2,.,TRBD1,TRBJ2-1
CASSQERFKLNTGELFF,TGTGCCAGCAGCCAAGAAAGATTCAAGCTGAACACCGGGGAGCTGTTTTTT,TRBV3-1/TRBV3-2,.,.,TRBJ2-2
CAWAEGPGSGSYNEQFF,TGTGCCTGGGCGGAGGGTCCCGGTAGCGGGTCCTACAATGAGCAGTTCTTC,TRBV30,.,TRBD2,TRBJ2-1
CASSLPGQGFYEQYF,TGTGCCAGCAGCCTGCCGGGACAGGGTTTCTACGAGCAGTACTTC,TRBV3-1/TRBV3-2,.,TRBD1,TRBJ2-7
CSARTEDTQYF,TGCAGTGCTAGAACTGAAGATACGCAGTATTTT,TRBV20-1,.,.,TRBJ2-3
CATSGQPSGNTIYF,TGTGCCACTTCTGGACAGCCATCTGGAAACACCATATATTTT,TRBV6-6,.,.,TRBJ1-3
CASSSGQGVQYF,TGTGCCAGCTCATCCGGACAGGGTGTTCAGTACTTC,TRBV18,.,TRBD1,TRBJ2-7
CASSRPGQGETQYF,TGCGCCAGCAGCCGTCCGGGACAGGGGGAGACCCAGTACTTC,TRBV5-1,.,TRBD1,TRBJ2-5
CASLGQGVYGYTF,TGTGCCAGCTTGGGACAGGGAGTCTATGGCTACACCTTC,TRBV18,.,TRBD1,TRBJ1-2
CASLSIDRGHPGTQYF,TGCGCCAGCTTATCTATAGATAGGGGTCATCCAGGGACCCAGTACTTC,TRBV5-1,once,.,TRBJ2-5
CASSLVGFGANYGYTF,TGTGCCAGCAGTTTAGTCGGCTTTGGAGCTAACTATGGCTACACCTTC,TRBV27,.,.,TRBJ1-2
CASSPQGGPYNEQFF,TGTGCCAGCAGCCCCCAAGGAGGGCCCTACAATGAGCAGTTCTTC,TRBV7-9,.,.,TRBJ2-1
CASSNARDHEQYF,TGTGCCAGCAGCAACGCCAGGGACCACGAGCAGTACTTC,TRBV6-2/TRBV6-3,.,.,TRBJ2-7
CASSITSLSYNEQFF,TGTGCCAGTAGTATAACTAGCCTGTCCTACAATGAGCAGTTCTTC,TRBV19,.,.,TRBJ2-1
CASSLATGGGTEAFF,TGCGCCAGCAGCTTGGCGACAGGGGGTGGGACTGAAGCTTTCTTT,TRBV5-1,.,TRBD1,TRBJ1-1
CASSEQPNTEAFF,TGTGCCAGCAGTGAACAGCCGAACACTGAAGCTTTCTTT,TRBV2,once,.,TRBJ1-1
CATSPPRGRANEKLFF,TGTGCCACCAGCCCGCCGAGGGGCAGGGCTAATGAAAAACTGTTTTTT,TRBV15,once,.,TRBJ1-4
CASSSWGEQYF,TGTGCCAGCAGCTCCTGGGGGGAGCAGTACTTC,TRBV11-2,.,.,TRBJ2-7
CASSAGSYEQYF,TGCGCCAGCAGTGCTGGCTCCTACGAGCAGTACTTC,TRBV5-1,.,.,TRBJ2-7
CASSLGHSYEQYF,TGTGCCAGCAGTTTAGGGCACAGCTACGAGCAGTACTTC,TRBV12-3/TRBV12-4,.,.,TRBJ2-7
CSGTSGRGTPQYF,TGCAGCGGTACTAGCGGGAGGGGCACTCCGCAGTATTTT,TRBV29-1,.,TRBD2,TRBJ2-3
CASSWSGPPNQETQYF,TGCGCCAGCAGCTGGAGCGGGCCCCCAAACCAAGAGACCCAGTACTTC,TRBV5-1,.,.,TRBJ2-5
CASSAWTGSYEQYF,TGTGCCAGCAGCGCTTGGACAGGGTCCTACGAGCAGTACTTC,TRBV2,.,TRBD1,TRBJ2-7
CASSGLNNSPLHF,TGCGCCAGCAGCGGACTGAATAATTCACCCCTCCACTTT,TRBV5-1,.,.,TRBJ1-6
CASSTIGALSRATNEKLFF,TGTGCCAGTAGTACAATCGGGGCACTTTCTCGGGCAACTAATGAAAAACTGTTTTTT,TRBV19,.,.,TRBJ1-4
CASRRRRGEKLFF,TGTGCCAGCAGGCGGAGGCGGGGAGAAAAACTGTTTTTT,TRBV7-8,.,.,TRBJ1-4
CASSEGYQASGIRTDTQYF,TGTGCCAGCAGTGAAGGGTACCAGGCTAGCGGGATCCGCACAGATACGCAGTATTTT,TRBV2,.,TRBD2,TRBJ2-3
CASSQGYLGSQYF,TGCGCCAGCAGCCAAGGATACCTTGGGTCCCAGTACTTC,TRBV4-1,.,.,TRBJ2-5